This T cell receptor (beta chain) was retrieved from a study of blood T cells in healthy people across ages. Study findings and constraints: Using unsorted PBMCs precluded a conclusive naive versus antigen-experienced comparison. Any changes in expanded clonotypes were possibly confounded, as donor CMV status remained unknown.

The CDR3 loop spans 16 amino acids. V lost 5 bases and J lost 0, with 17 bases in between. The germline CDR1 and CDR2 sequences are LGHDT and YNNKEL (reference sequence). The authors ran a second PCR of 7 to 11 cycles using a sample-barcoded 5' primer and a J-beta primer mix. A template-switch adaptor that had 12 random nucleotides put a tag on each cDNA molecule. TCRdb redid the calling of the 5' RACE reads with MiXCR, one entry per CDR3 protein. The sample records fewer than 1.5 million distinct CDR3 sequences, around 42% being singletons. Only a few counts were recorded for this clonotype. Its antigen remains unidentified.

The source of this sequence is a young woman in good health. The chain recombines TRBV3-1 with TRBJ2-7; D is possibly TRBD1 (6 bases). The material sequenced was blood. Written as DNA, the CDR3 is TGTGCCAGCAGCTCAAACAGGGCCCGTGGCTCCTACGAGCAGTACTTC. Amino acids: CASSSNRARGSYEQYF.